The sequence of this T cell receptor beta chain was determined in a study of human T cells and chemical hapten exposure. Trimming cost V 4 bases and J 5 bases, with 11 bases left between them. Germline lookup yields CDR1 ENHRY and CDR2 SYGVKD. CDR3 length equals 14 residues. TCRdb redid the calling of the RACE reads with MiXCR, one entry per CDR3 protein. The table includes 250,000 or so distinct CDR3 sequences, 7.7% detected once. Sample time point: pre-sensitization, week 0. Treatment reported: therapeutic diphenylcyclopropenone sensitization with weekly scalp DPC. The receptor was derived from a man between 18 and 29 years old with alopecia areata. Some clones in this sample may be carry-over from other donors' samples. The chain employs TRBV10-3 and TRBJ1-4, with D tentatively TRBD1 (5 bases). The sample was whole blood, taken in connection with sensitization to the hapten diphenylcyclopropenone (DPC). The chain's CDR3 is CAISGTGGNEKLFF. The CDR3 bases are TGTGCCATCAGTGGGACGGGGGGGAATGAAAAACTGTTTTTT.